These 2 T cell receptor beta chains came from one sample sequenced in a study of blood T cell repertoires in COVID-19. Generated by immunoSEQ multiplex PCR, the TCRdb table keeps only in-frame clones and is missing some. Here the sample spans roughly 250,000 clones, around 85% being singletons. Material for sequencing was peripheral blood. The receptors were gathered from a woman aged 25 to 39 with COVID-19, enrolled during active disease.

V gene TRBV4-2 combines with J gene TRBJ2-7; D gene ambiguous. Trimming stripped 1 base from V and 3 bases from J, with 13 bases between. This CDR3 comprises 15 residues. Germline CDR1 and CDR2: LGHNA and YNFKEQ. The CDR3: CASSQAPGPNYEQYF. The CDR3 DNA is TGTGCCAGCAGCCAAGCCCCGGGTCCTAACTACGAGCAGTACTTC.

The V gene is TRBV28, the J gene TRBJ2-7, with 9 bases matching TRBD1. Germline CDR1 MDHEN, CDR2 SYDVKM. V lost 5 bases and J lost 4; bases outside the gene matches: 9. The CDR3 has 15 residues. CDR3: CASSTPGTGWYEQYF. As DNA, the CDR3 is TGTGCCAGCAGTACCCCCGGGACAGGGTGGTACGAGCAGTACTTC.